This section outlines one TCR beta chain sequence together with its context. This clonotype was observed a handful of times. The specificity of this receptor is unknown. One base away there is no much larger clone; base qualities are not given. Ophthalmopathy patients had moderately to severely active disease, Clinical Activity Score of at least 3, NOSPECS grade of at least 4, and duration under 3 months. Any patient with an uncontrolled infection, another autoimmune disease, pregnancy or lactation was excluded. Diagnoses were based on clinical symptoms, serum thyroxine and TRAb, thyroid ultrasound and orbital computed tomography. PBMCs were separated from roughly 10 ml of fresh peripheral blood using Ficoll-Paque density gradient centrifugation. Total RNA was extracted using Trizol reagent, and RNA quality was assessed on an Agilent 2100 Bioanalyzer. The sample is drawn from a study of T cells in Graves' hyperthyroidism and ophthalmopathy (dated by TCRdb to about 2019). With respect to the entire study: Peripheral blood was collected at initial diagnosis, before any treatment. An independent validation cohort of some 18 hyperthyroidism patients and 17 patients who later progressed to ophthalmopathy tested prospective prediction of ophthalmopathy. After blood sampling, hyperthyroidism patients were treated with methimazole at a starting dose of 30 mg daily, and ophthalmopathy patients were treated with high-dose intravenous methylprednisolone. In several Graves' hyperthyroidism patients, the study also compared T-cell repertoires from thyroid tissue with T-cell repertoires from blood. For training and testing, the 100 or so patients in the discovery cohort were randomly divided in a 7:3 ratio. To identify distinguishing TCR V-J signatures, a discovery cohort of 95 to 100 patients was used, comprising roughly 45 with Graves' ophthalmopathy and roughly 60 with stable Graves' hyperthyroidism. TCR Vbeta CDR3 sequencing of 135 peripheral blood samples (around 45 ophthalmopathy, around 80 hyperthyroidism and roughly 17 progressor patients) is reported in the paper. Broad study findings and their caveats: During validation, the model predicted progression to ophthalmopathy a median of around 6 months ahead of onset, with around 71% sensitivity and 72% to 80% specificity. Ophthalmopathy was separated from stable hyperthyroidism by a 13 V-J signature model, with over 85% sensitivity and 81% to 82% specificity obtained in cross-validation and 80%/75% obtained in testing. Most expanded thyroid clonotypes (frequency above 0.001) were also detected in blood, a finding suggesting that blood repertoires may reflect thyroid immune responses. Sample size was not statistically predetermined, and blinding of investigators to group allocation was not performed.

The germline V and J ends show losses of 6 bases and 10 bases respectively, and no gene match explains 9 bases of the junction. Measured from the cysteine to the phenylalanine, the CDR3 is 13 residues long. This entry keeps only the CDR3 DNA: 39 bases, framed from base 1. Amplification of TCR beta CDR3 regions was carried out from RNA transcripts. The TCR CDR3 was subjected to a first round of RT-PCR using the HTBI primer set and the Qiagen OneStep RT-PCR kit. A second multiplex PCR round built the libraries, followed by size selection and purification. Libraries were sequenced paired-end with 100 bp reads on an Illumina HiSeq2000. The authors' analysis ran thus. SOAPnuke was used to process the raw data, throwing out any read that contained adapters or uncalled bases, had a mean Phred below 15, or lacked an exact constant-primer or identifier match. COPE v1.2.5 was used to merge the high-quality paired reads, and each unique nucleotide sequence was defined as a clonotype. MiTCR v1.1 was used to align clonotypes to the IMGT TRBV, TRBD and TRBJ reference segments. The analysis included only V-J combinations with a frequency above 0.0001, which together covered approximately 99% of the repertoires. The TCS score was defined as F50 (clonal expansion) divided by E x V (chaos), with BLOSUM62-based TCRdist calculated between CDR3 peptides within each V-J. Welch's t-statistics and random forest reduced just over 500 V-J features to 10 to 15, which were used in a naive Bayes classifier (R e1071). TCRdb reran the public reads through fastp at Q25 and MiXCR, keeping productive beta chains. Every CDR3 protein is listed once, alongside the most common genes and DNA of its rows. The V and J calls were not made by the authors but by TCRdb's processing. The sample table shows 600,000 or so distinct CDR3 sequences, and more than 14% are seen once. Around 13% of the sample belongs to the ten largest clones.

The sequenced sample was blood. The V and J segments used are TRBV12-3 or TRBV12-4 and TRBJ2-1; a stretch of 7 junction bases matches TRBD1. The sequence came from a woman aged 45-59 years with Graves' ophthalmopathy. The DNA reads as follows: TGTGCCAGCAGCCGAGACAGGGTTTTCGAGCAGTTCTTC. This sequence encodes CASSRDRVFEQFF.